Sequencing of this T cell receptor beta chain was carried out in a study of OX40 agonist ivuxolimab in advanced cancers. Study context: The group had a mean age of 60 years, ranged from roughly 23 to 90, and was approximately 81% male.

Germline values: CDR1 LGHNA, CDR2 YNFKEQ. The CDR3 sequence is 17 residues long. The V gene end was trimmed by 3 bases and the J gene end by 2 bases; junction bases not matched to a gene: 5. Autoimmune disease history or systemic immunosuppression meant exclusion. Using immunoSEQ multiplex PCR, the repertoire was profiled, and TCRdb retains in-frame clones only, with some absent. This table has 100,000 to 120,000 clones, about 92% appearing once. J is TRBJ2-1 and V is TRBV4-2; TRBD2 matches 12 bases. The specimen was CD4+ or CD8+ T cells sorted from blood, collected in a trial of the OX40 agonist ivuxolimab. The TCR originated in an adult with an advanced solid tumor such as melanoma, head and neck, liver or kidney cancer. This chain's CDR3 is CASSQQLAGGPYNEQFF. CDR3 in DNA: TGTGCCAGCAGCCAGCAACTAGCGGGAGGCCCCTACAATGAGCAGTTCTTC.